The rows below give T cell receptor beta chains drawn from one sample of a study of blood T cell repertoires in COVID-19. Only in-frame clones appear in the TCRdb table, and some are missing; sequencing was by immunoSEQ multiplex PCR. The table includes some 72,000 clones, approximately 86% detected once. Sample: peripheral blood. The receptors come from a man over 45 with active or convalescent COVID-19. Both conserved end residues are part of each CDR3. Each record gives: J gene, clone size, D gene, CDR3 length, V gene, CDR3 protein, CDR3 DNA. D genes are given only for firm matches. Not all rows give a size; the values are once, few, many and, for expanded clones, a class.

j_gene: TRBJ1-4; abundance: -; d_gene: -; len: 12; v_gene: TRBV11-2; CDR3aa: CANSLGEEKLFF; CDR3nt: TGTGCCAACAGCTTAGGAGAAGAAAAACTGTTTTTT
j_gene: TRBJ1-5; abundance: -; d_gene: -; len: 14; v_gene: TRBV10-3; CDR3aa: CAISESPGDQPQHF; CDR3nt: TGTGCCATCAGTGAAAGCCCTGGAGATCAGCCCCAGCATTTT
j_gene: TRBJ1-4; abundance: -; d_gene: TRBD1; len: 15; v_gene: TRBV3-1/TRBV3-2; CDR3aa: CASSQVWTGNEKLFF; CDR3nt: TGTGCCAGCAGCCAAGTTTGGACAGGCAATGAAAAACTGTTTTTT
j_gene: TRBJ2-5; abundance: -; d_gene: TRBD1; len: 15; v_gene: TRBV2; CDR3aa: CASSLTGTVQETQYF; CDR3nt: TGTGCCAGCAGTCTAACCGGGACAGTTCAAGAGACCCAGTACTTC
j_gene: TRBJ1-4; abundance: -; d_gene: TRBD1; len: 15; v_gene: TRBV10-2; CDR3aa: CASSPGQGRGEKLFF; CDR3nt: TGCGCCAGCAGCCCTGGACAGGGTAGAGGTGAAAAACTGTTTTTT
j_gene: TRBJ2-2; abundance: -; d_gene: -; len: 14; v_gene: TRBV2; CDR3aa: CASSETRSGGELFF; CDR3nt: TGTGCCAGCAGTGAAACCCGGTCGGGTGGGGAGCTGTTTTTT
j_gene: TRBJ1-4; abundance: -; d_gene: -; len: 16; v_gene: TRBV7-9; CDR3aa: CASSLVSGSTNEKLFF; CDR3nt: TGTGCCAGCAGCTTAGTATCGGGATCGACTAATGAAAAACTGTTTTTT
j_gene: TRBJ2-5; abundance: -; d_gene: -; len: 14; v_gene: TRBV6-5; CDR3aa: CASRAGLVRETQYF; CDR3nt: TGTGCCAGCAGGGCGGGGCTAGTGAGAGAGACCCAGTACTTC
j_gene: TRBJ1-5; abundance: -; d_gene: TRBD1; len: 18; v_gene: TRBV6-1; CDR3aa: CASSERAGGFAEGQPQHF; CDR3nt: TGTGCCAGCAGTGAACGGGCAGGGGGCTTTGCGGAGGGTCAGCCCCAGCATTTT
j_gene: TRBJ1-4; abundance: -; d_gene: TRBD1; len: 15; v_gene: TRBV5-1; CDR3aa: CASSFGQGANEKLFF; CDR3nt: TGCGCCAGCAGCTTCGGACAGGGGGCTAATGAAAAACTGTTTTTT
j_gene: TRBJ2-2; abundance: once; d_gene: -; len: 15; v_gene: TRBV11-2; CDR3aa: CASSLDGLRTGELFF; CDR3nt: TGTGCCAGCAGCTTAGATGGTCTTAGAACCGGGGAGCTGTTTTTT
j_gene: TRBJ2-2; abundance: once; d_gene: -; len: 15; v_gene: TRBV15; CDR3aa: CATSRDGGNTGELFF; CDR3nt: TGTGCCACCAGCAGAGACGGGGGGAACACCGGGGAGCTGTTTTTT
j_gene: TRBJ2-5; abundance: -; d_gene: TRBD2; len: 13; v_gene: TRBV4-1; CDR3aa: CASSQMREGTQYF; CDR3nt: TGCGCCAGCAGCCAAATGCGGGAGGGGACCCAGTACTTC
j_gene: TRBJ1-2; abundance: -; d_gene: -; len: 15; v_gene: TRBV5-4; CDR3aa: CASSPDRGTNYGYTF; CDR3nt: TGTGCCAGCAGCCCCGACCGGGGGACCAACTATGGCTACACCTTC
j_gene: TRBJ2-7; abundance: -; d_gene: TRBD1; len: 14; v_gene: TRBV6-5; CDR3aa: CASSSPDRAYEQYF; CDR3nt: TGTGCCAGCAGTTCTCCCGACAGGGCCTACGAGCAGTACTTC
j_gene: TRBJ1-2; abundance: -; d_gene: TRBD1; len: 16; v_gene: TRBV3-1/TRBV3-2; CDR3aa: CASSQEWDRSFYGYTF; CDR3nt: TGTGCCAGCAGCCAAGAGTGGGACAGGTCTTTCTATGGCTACACCTTC
j_gene: TRBJ1-2; abundance: -; d_gene: TRBD1; len: 14; v_gene: TRBV6-5; CDR3aa: CASSYTRTGDGYTF; CDR3nt: TGTGCCAGCAGTTACACTCGGACAGGGGATGGCTACACCTTC
j_gene: TRBJ2-3; abundance: -; d_gene: TRBD2; len: 16; v_gene: TRBV7-2; CDR3aa: CASSRWGTSGSDTQYF; CDR3nt: TGTGCCAGCAGTCGGTGGGGGACTAGCGGATCAGATACGCAGTATTTT
j_gene: TRBJ2-2; abundance: -; d_gene: -; len: 17; v_gene: TRBV4-3; CDR3aa: CASSQEVAGAHTGELFF; CDR3nt: TGCGCCAGCAGCCAAGAGGTGGCGGGGGCTCACACCGGGGAGCTGTTTTTT
j_gene: TRBJ1-6; abundance: -; d_gene: -; len: 13; v_gene: TRBV28; CDR3aa: CASSPVQNSPLHF; CDR3nt: TGTGCCAGCAGTCCAGTACAGAATTCACCCCTCCACTTT
j_gene: TRBJ2-5; abundance: -; d_gene: -; len: 14; v_gene: TRBV18; CDR3aa: CASSPEVYQETQYF; CDR3nt: TGTGCCAGCTCACCAGAGGTGTACCAAGAGACCCAGTACTTC
j_gene: TRBJ1-4; abundance: -; d_gene: -; len: 16; v_gene: TRBV27; CDR3aa: CASSLSGVATNEKLFF; CDR3nt: TGTGCCAGCAGTTTATCGGGCGTCGCAACTAATGAAAAACTGTTTTTT
j_gene: TRBJ1-5; abundance: -; d_gene: TRBD1; len: 14; v_gene: TRBV2; CDR3aa: CASMGQASNQPQHF; CDR3nt: TGTGCCAGCATGGGACAGGCTAGCAATCAGCCCCAGCATTTT
j_gene: TRBJ1-5; abundance: -; d_gene: TRBD1; len: 13; v_gene: TRBV27; CDR3aa: CASSLAGGQPQHF; CDR3nt: TGTGCCAGCAGTTTGGCAGGGGGTCAGCCCCAGCATTTT
j_gene: TRBJ2-1; abundance: -; d_gene: -; len: 15; v_gene: TRBV7-8; CDR3aa: CASSLNLAVYNEQFF; CDR3nt: TGTGCCAGCAGCTTAAACCTAGCTGTCTACAATGAGCAGTTCTTC
j_gene: TRBJ1-1; abundance: -; d_gene: TRBD1; len: 15; v_gene: TRBV6-5; CDR3aa: CASSNDRGLVTEAFF; CDR3nt: TGTGCCAGCAGTAATGACAGGGGCCTGGTCACTGAAGCTTTCTTT
j_gene: TRBJ1-1; abundance: once; d_gene: -; len: 14; v_gene: TRBV24-1; CDR3aa: CATSDPAGTKEAFF; CDR3nt: TGTGCCACCAGTGACCCGGCAGGCACCAAAGAAGCTTTCTTT
j_gene: TRBJ2-2; abundance: -; d_gene: TRBD1; len: 13; v_gene: TRBV24-1; CDR3aa: CATSDSGGGELFF; CDR3nt: TGTGCCACCAGTGATTCAGGGGGCGGGGAGCTGTTTTTT
j_gene: TRBJ2-3; abundance: -; d_gene: TRBD1; len: 14; v_gene: TRBV18; CDR3aa: CASSRTGSTDTQYF; CDR3nt: TGTGCCAGCTCACGGACAGGAAGCACAGATACGCAGTATTTT